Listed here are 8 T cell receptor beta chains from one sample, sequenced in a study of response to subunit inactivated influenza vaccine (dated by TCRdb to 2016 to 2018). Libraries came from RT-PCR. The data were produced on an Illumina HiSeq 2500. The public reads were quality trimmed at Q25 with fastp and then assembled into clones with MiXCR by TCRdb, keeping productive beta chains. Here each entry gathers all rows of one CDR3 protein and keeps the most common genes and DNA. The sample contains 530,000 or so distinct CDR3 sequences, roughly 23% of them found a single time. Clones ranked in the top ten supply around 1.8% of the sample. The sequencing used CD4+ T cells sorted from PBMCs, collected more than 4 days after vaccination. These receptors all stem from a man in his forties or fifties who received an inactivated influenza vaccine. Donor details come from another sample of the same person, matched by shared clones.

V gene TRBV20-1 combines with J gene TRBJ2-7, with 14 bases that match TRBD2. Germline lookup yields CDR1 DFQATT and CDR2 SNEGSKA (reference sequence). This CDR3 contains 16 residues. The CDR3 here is CCTYGLAGGLFYEQYF. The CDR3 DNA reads TGCTGTACCTACGGACTAGCGGGAGGTTTATTCTACGAGCAGTACTTC.

In DNA form, the CDR3 reads TGTGCCAGCAGCCAAGGTCCAGGGCTTGGTGGAAACACCATATATTTT. It yields the protein CASSQGPGLGGNTIYF. The chain has TRBV3-1 and TRBJ1-3; possible D gene TRBD1, 5 bases. The V and J ends lost 1 base and 3 bases respectively, with 13 bases between them. Germline CDR1 is LGHDT and CDR2 is YNNKEL (reference sequence). The length of the CDR3 is 16 residues. The entire variable domain, with the rest obtained from reference TRBV3-1 and TRBJ1-3, is as follows: DTAVSQTPKYLVTQMGNDKSIKCEQNLGHDTMYWYKQDSKKFLKIMFSYNNKELIINETVPNRFSPKSPDKAHLNLHINSLELGDSAVYFCASSQGPGLGGNTIYFGEGSWLTVV.

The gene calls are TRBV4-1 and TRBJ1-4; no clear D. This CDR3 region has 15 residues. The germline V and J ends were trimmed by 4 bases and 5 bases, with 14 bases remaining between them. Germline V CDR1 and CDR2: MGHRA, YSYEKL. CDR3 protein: CASSPGLWGNEKLFF. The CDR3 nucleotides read TGCGCCAGCAGCCCCGGTTTATGGGGAAATGAAAAACTGTTTTTT.

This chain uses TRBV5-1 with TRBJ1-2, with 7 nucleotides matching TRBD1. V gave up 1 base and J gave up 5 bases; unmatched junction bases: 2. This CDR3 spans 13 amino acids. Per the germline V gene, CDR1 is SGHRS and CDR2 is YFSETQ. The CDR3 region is CASSLLQGYGYTF. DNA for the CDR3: TGCGCCAGCAGCTTGTTACAGGGGTATGGCTACACCTTC.

DNA for the CDR3: TGTGCCAGCAGTTACCCCGGGACAGGGAGTTCACCCCTCCACTTT. Translating gives CASSYPGTGSSPLHF. The chain recombines TRBV6-2 or TRBV6-3 with TRBJ1-6; 9 positions match TRBD1. Germline CDR1 and CDR2: MNHEY and SVGEGT. The V segment lost 2 bases and the J segment 9 bases; nucleotides outside the gene matches: 5. This CDR3 is 15 amino acids long.

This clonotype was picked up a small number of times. DNA for the CDR3: TGTGCTAGTGGTTTGGTAAAACAGAGAAATCAGCCCCAGCATTTT. It yields the protein CASGLVKQRNQPQHF. The chain uses TRBV12-5 and TRBJ1-5; D gene uncertain. The V gene lost 0 bases and the J gene lost 4 bases, with 10 bases spanning the gap. CDR1 and CDR2 from the germline V gene are LGHNT and FRNRAP. This CDR3 has 15 residues. Full variable domain (outside the CDR3, taken from reference TRBV12-5 and TRBJ1-5): DARVTQTPRHKVTEMGQEVTMRCQPILGHNTVFWYRQTMMQGLELLAYFRNRAPLDDSGMPKDRFSAEMPDATLATLKIQPSEPRDSAVYFCASGLVKQRNQPQHFGDGTRLSIL.

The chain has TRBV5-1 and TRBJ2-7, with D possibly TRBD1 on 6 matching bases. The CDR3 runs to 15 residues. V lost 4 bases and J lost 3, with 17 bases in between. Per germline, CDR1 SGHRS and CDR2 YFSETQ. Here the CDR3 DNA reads TGCGCCAGCAGCACTGCTACAGGGATAAACTACGAGCAGTACTTC. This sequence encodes CASSTATGINYEQYF.

In DNA, the CDR3 is TGTGCCAGCAAACCCAGGGGTTGGCCCTCCTACGAGCAGTACTTC. This gives the protein CASKPRGWPSYEQYF. V and J are TRBV6-1 and TRBJ2-7; D might be TRBD1 (6 bases). The CDR3 spans 15 residues. Germline CDR1 and CDR2: MNHNS and SASEGT. V dropped 7 bases and J dropped 0 bases, with 16 bases sitting between them.